This is a list of T cell receptor beta chains from one sample in a study of CD8 T cells in Susac syndrome. TCRdb recomputed calls from the immunoSEQ multiplex PCR reads with MiXCR, one row per CDR3 protein. Among over 200,000 distinct CDR3 sequences listed, 85% to 95% were seen once. Specimen: CD4+ T cells from PBMCs. All receptors derive from a human donor with multiple sclerosis. Each CDR3 is given with its conserved first and last residue. A D gene is named only where the DNA matches it firmly. Clone size is not always given. Where it is, it says once, few, many or a class for expanded clones.

v_call	clone_size	d_call	j_call	cdr3_aa	cdr3_nt
TRBV9	NA	TRBD1	TRBJ2-7	CASSVTGGSVEQYF	TGTGCCAGCAGCGTAACAGGGGGTTCGGTCGAGCAGTACTTC
TRBV4-2	NA	TRBD1	TRBJ1-2	CASSQGQGKDNGYTF	TGTGCCAGCAGCCAAGGACAGGGGAAAGACAATGGCTACACCTTC
TRBV7-3	NA	NA	TRBJ2-7	CASSLGEEQYF	TGTGCCAGCAGCTTGGGGGAAGAGCAGTACTTC
TRBV4-2	NA	NA	TRBJ2-5	CASSQDQMQETQYF	TGTGCCAGCAGCCAAGACCAGATGCAAGAGACCCAGTACTTC
TRBV15	NA	NA	TRBJ1-5	CATSRERVQDSQHF	TGTGCCACCAGCAGAGAAAGGGTCCAGGACTCCCAGCATTTT
TRBV19	NA	NA	TRBJ1-4	CASSADRNEKLFF	TGTGCCAGTAGTGCCGATCGCAATGAAAAACTGTTTTTT
TRBV7-3	NA	NA	TRBJ2-3	CASSLRLTGTDTQYF	TGTGCCAGCAGCTTACGACTAACTGGCACAGATACGCAGTATTTT
TRBV20-1	NA	NA	TRBJ1-5	CSAGGRDRQPQHF	TGCAGTGCTGGGGGCAGGGACCGACAGCCCCAGCATTTT
TRBV6-6	NA	TRBD1	TRBJ1-1	CASSSHQGAGEAFF	TGTGCCAGCAGTTCCCACCAGGGGGCCGGTGAAGCTTTCTTT
TRBV19	NA	NA	TRBJ1-5	CASRGSNQPQHF	TGTGCCAGCAGGGGCTCCAATCAGCCCCAGCATTTT
TRBV20-1	NA	TRBD1	TRBJ2-6	CSAAGTGEMGLTF	TGCAGTGCTGCCGGGACAGGGGAGATGGGCCTGACTTTC
TRBV3-1	NA	NA	TRBJ2-2	CASSHPGELFF	TGTGCCAGCAGCCACCCCGGGGAGCTGTTTTTT
TRBV7-3	NA	NA	TRBJ2-1	CARGADMGYNEQFF	TGTGCCCGGGGGGCGGACATGGGCTACAATGAGCAGTTCTTC
TRBV20-1	NA	TRBD2	TRBJ2-3	CSAVLAGATDTQYF	TGCAGTGCTGTTCTAGCGGGGGCCACAGATACGCAGTATTTT
TRBV2	NA	NA	TRBJ1-5	CASSGGAQPQHF	TGTGCCAGCAGTGGGGGGGCTCAGCCCCAGCATTTT
TRBV14	NA	NA	TRBJ1-5	CASSQVFTNQPQHF	TGTGCCAGCAGCCAAGTTTTCACCAATCAGCCCCAGCATTTT
TRBV3-1	NA	TRBD2	TRBJ2-3	CASSPRGGRDTQYF	TGTGCCAGCAGCCCCCGGGGGGGCCGAGATACGCAGTATTTT
TRBV30	NA	NA	TRBJ1-1	CAWSRGWAEAFF	TGTGCCTGGAGTAGAGGGTGGGCTGAAGCTTTCTTT
TRBV3-1	NA	NA	TRBJ2-3	CASSQTTQIF	TGTGCCAGCAGCCAAACAACGCAGATCTTT
TRBV6-5	NA	NA	TRBJ1-4	CASSYSGSHNEKLFF	TGTGCCAGCAGTTACTCGGGCTCCCATAATGAAAAACTGTTTTTT
TRBV5-4	NA	TRBD1	TRBJ2-3	CASSLGDRGISDTQYF	TGTGCCAGCAGCTTGGGCGACAGGGGGATTTCAGATACGCAGTATTTT
TRBV5-1	NA	TRBD1	TRBJ2-7	CASSSQGSTYEQYF	TGCGCCAGCAGCTCACAGGGGAGCACCTACGAGCAGTACTTC
TRBV11-2	NA	NA	TRBJ2-5	CASSLDRDKTQYF	TGTGCCAGCAGCTTAGACAGGGACAAGACCCAGTACTTC
TRBV24-1	NA	TRBD2	TRBJ2-2	CATSGGEYTGELFF	TGTGCCACCAGCGGGGGGGAATACACCGGGGAGCTGTTTTTT
TRBV12-3/TRBV12-4	NA	NA	TRBJ2-1	CASSFRQVGNEQFF	TGTGCCAGCAGTTTCAGGCAAGTCGGCAATGAGCAGTTCTTC
TRBV29-1	NA	NA	TRBJ1-1	CSAASGPGNTEAFF	TGCAGCGCCGCCTCCGGCCCGGGGAACACTGAAGCTTTCTTT
TRBV11-3	few	TRBD2	TRBJ2-3	CASSPSGGADTQYF	TGTGCCAGCAGTCCTAGCGGGGGGGCAGATACGCAGTATTTT
TRBV9	NA	TRBD1	TRBJ1-5	CASSVSGQGNQPQHF	TGTGCCAGCAGCGTTTCAGGACAGGGAAATCAGCCCCAGCATTTT
TRBV5-1	NA	TRBD1	TRBJ2-1	CASSLDRGHYNEQFF	TGCGCCAGCAGCTTGGACAGGGGCCACTACAATGAGCAGTTCTTC
TRBV29-1	NA	NA	TRBJ1-2	CSVEGIDGYTF	TGCAGCGTTGAAGGGATCGATGGCTACACCTTC
TRBV30	NA	NA	TRBJ1-1	CAWSSLGVDTEAFF	TGTGCCTGGAGTTCCCTAGGGGTCGACACTGAAGCTTTCTTT
TRBV20-1	NA	NA	TRBJ2-1	CSARAQSPYNEQFF	TGCAGTGCTAGAGCACAGAGCCCCTACAATGAGCAGTTCTTC
TRBV7-9	NA	NA	TRBJ1-6	CASTKSGTSPLHF	TGTGCCAGCACGAAGTCAGGGACTTCACCCCTCCACTTT
TRBV30	NA	NA	TRBJ2-3	CAWRGADTQYF	TGTGCCTGGAGGGGAGCAGATACGCAGTATTTT
TRBV9	NA	TRBD2	TRBJ2-7	CASSVLAEGPEQYF	TGTGCCAGCAGCGTCCTAGCGGAGGGGCCCGAGCAGTACTTC
TRBV12-3/TRBV12-4	NA	NA	TRBJ1-1	CASSLEPDVGTEAFF	TGTGCCAGCAGTTTAGAGCCGGACGTGGGCACTGAAGCTTTCTTT
TRBV30	NA	NA	TRBJ2-2	CAGLQTNTGELFF	TGTGCCGGATTGCAGACGAACACCGGGGAGCTGTTTTTT
TRBV24-1	NA	NA	TRBJ2-7	CATTDGVLAYEQYF	TGTGCCACCACGGACGGCGTATTGGCCTACGAGCAGTACTTC
TRBV20-1	NA	NA	TRBJ1-1	CSAKTGNTEAFF	TGCAGTGCCAAGACAGGGAACACTGAAGCTTTCTTT
TRBV27	NA	NA	TRBJ1-6	CASSSQGGGNSPLHF	TGTGCCAGCAGTTCCCAGGGCGGGGGAAATTCACCCCTCCACTTT
TRBV9	NA	TRBD1	TRBJ1-2	CASSRYRDSYGYTF	TGTGCCAGCAGTCGTTACCGGGACAGTTATGGCTACACCTTC
TRBV6-5	once	NA	TRBJ1-2	CASSPTLPMDGYTF	TGTGCCAGCAGCCCTACATTACCGATGGACGGCTACACCTTC
TRBV5-1	NA	NA	TRBJ2-2	CASSLAGGGNTGELFF	TGCGCCAGCAGCTTGGCCGGTGGAGGAAACACCGGGGAGCTGTTTTTT
TRBV6-6	NA	NA	TRBJ1-6	CASSRGVDNSPLHF	TGTGCCAGCAGCCGAGGGGTGGATAATTCACCCCTCCACTTT
TRBV7-2	once	TRBD2	TRBJ2-3	CASSSGGRSTDTQYF	TGTGCCAGCAGCTCGGGGGGGAGGAGCACAGATACGCAGTATTTT
TRBV29-1	NA	NA	TRBJ2-2	CSVSPGTNTGELFF	TGCAGCGTTTCCCCCGGAACGAACACCGGGGAGCTGTTTTTT
TRBV30	NA	NA	TRBJ1-5	CAWSVPDRYNQPQHF	TGTGCCTGGAGTGTCCCAGACAGGTACAATCAGCCCCAGCATTTT
TRBV29-1	NA	NA	TRBJ2-3	CSVRIRPISTDTQYF	TGCAGCGTTCGCATTAGACCGATTAGCACAGATACGCAGTATTTT
TRBV11-2	NA	TRBD1	TRBJ2-7	CASSLRTGGTLYEQYF	TGTGCCAGCAGCCTGAGGACAGGGGGCACCCTCTACGAGCAGTACTTC
TRBV3-1	NA	NA	TRBJ1-2	CASSQDGGSYGYTF	TGTGCCAGCAGCCAAGATGGCGGGTCCTATGGCTACACCTTC
TRBV20-1	few	NA	TRBJ2-7	CSARGGYEQYF	TGCAGTGCTAGAGGTGGTTACGAGCAGTACTTC
TRBV15	NA	NA	TRBJ2-1	CATSRDPPGSGRGYEQFF	TGTGCCACCAGCAGAGATCCTCCAGGGTCAGGACGTGGGTATGAGCAGTTCTTC
TRBV12-3/TRBV12-4	NA	NA	TRBJ2-7	CASSSVRGYEQYF	TGTGCCAGCAGTTCCGTACGTGGCTACGAGCAGTACTTC
TRBV30	once	NA	TRBJ2-3	CAWSAPGWLAYF	TGTGCCTGGAGTGCTCCCGGGTGGCTAGCCTATTTT
TRBV5-1	NA	NA	TRBJ2-1	CASSLPTGSNNEQFF	TGCGCCAGCAGCTTGCCCACAGGGTCAAACAATGAGCAGTTCTTC